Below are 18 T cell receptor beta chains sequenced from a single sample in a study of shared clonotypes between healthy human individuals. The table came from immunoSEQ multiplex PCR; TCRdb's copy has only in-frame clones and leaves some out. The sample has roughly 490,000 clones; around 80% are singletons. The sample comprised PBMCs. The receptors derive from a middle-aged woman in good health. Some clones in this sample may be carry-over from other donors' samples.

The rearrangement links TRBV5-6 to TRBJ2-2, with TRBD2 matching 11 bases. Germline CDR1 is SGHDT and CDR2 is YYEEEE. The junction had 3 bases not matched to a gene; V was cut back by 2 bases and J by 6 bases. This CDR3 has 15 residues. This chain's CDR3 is CASSLTSGSSGELFF. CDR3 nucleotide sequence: TGTGCCAGCAGCTTAACTAGCGGGAGTTCCGGGGAGCTGTTTTTT.

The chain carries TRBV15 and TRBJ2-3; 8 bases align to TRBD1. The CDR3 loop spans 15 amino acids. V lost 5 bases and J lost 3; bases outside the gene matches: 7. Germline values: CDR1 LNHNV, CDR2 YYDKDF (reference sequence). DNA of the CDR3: TGTGCCACCAGCTTCGACAGGGGATATACAGATACGCAGTATTTT. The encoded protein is CATSFDRGYTDTQYF. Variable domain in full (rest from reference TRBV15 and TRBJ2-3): DAMVIQNPRYQVTQFGKPVTLSCSQTLNHNVMYWYQQKSSQAPKLLFHYYDKDFNNEADTPDNFQSRRPNTSFCFLDIRSPGLGDTAMYLCATSFDRGYTDTQYFGPGTRLTVL.

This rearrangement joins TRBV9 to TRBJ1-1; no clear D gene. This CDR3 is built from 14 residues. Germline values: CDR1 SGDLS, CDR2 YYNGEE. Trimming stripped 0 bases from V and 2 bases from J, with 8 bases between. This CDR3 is CASSVVPSNTEAFF. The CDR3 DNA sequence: TGTGCCAGCAGCGTAGTCCCCAGTAACACTGAAGCTTTCTTT.

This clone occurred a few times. In DNA form, the CDR3 reads TGTGCCTGGAAAGGAAAGGGACATGACACCGGGGAGCTGTTTTTT. Its protein product is CAWKGKGHDTGELFF. The rearrangement uses TRBV30 and TRBJ2-2; weak D call: TRBD1 (6 bases). Germline CDR1 is GTSNPN and CDR2 is SVGIG (reference sequence). This CDR3 comprises 15 residues. V lost 4 bases, J lost 3 bases, and 15 bases lay in between.

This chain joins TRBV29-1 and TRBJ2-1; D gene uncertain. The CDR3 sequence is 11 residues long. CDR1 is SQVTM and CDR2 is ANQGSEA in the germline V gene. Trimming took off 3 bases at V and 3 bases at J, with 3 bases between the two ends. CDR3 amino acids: CSVDYYNEQFF. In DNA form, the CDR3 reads TGCAGCGTTGACTACTACAATGAGCAGTTCTTC.

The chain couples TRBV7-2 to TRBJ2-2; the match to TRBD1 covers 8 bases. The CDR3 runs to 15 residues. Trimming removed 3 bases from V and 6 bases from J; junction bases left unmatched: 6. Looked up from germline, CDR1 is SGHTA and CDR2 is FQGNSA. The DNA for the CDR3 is TGTGCCAGCAGCTTGGACAGGGCCCTCGCCGGGGAGCTGTTTTTT. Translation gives CASSLDRALAGELFF.

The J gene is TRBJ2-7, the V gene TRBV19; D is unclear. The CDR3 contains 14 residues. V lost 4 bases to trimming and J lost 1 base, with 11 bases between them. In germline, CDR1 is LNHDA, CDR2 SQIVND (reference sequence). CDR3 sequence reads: CASSKGPSSYEQYF. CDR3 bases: TGTGCCAGTAGTAAAGGACCCTCTTCCTACGAGCAGTACTTC.

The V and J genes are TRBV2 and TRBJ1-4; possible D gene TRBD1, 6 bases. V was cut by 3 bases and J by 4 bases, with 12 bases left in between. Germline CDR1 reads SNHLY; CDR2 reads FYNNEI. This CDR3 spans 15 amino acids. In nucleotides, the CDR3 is TGTGCCAGCAGTGACCAGGGGCCCATTAATGAAAAACTGTTTTTT. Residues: CASSDQGPINEKLFF.

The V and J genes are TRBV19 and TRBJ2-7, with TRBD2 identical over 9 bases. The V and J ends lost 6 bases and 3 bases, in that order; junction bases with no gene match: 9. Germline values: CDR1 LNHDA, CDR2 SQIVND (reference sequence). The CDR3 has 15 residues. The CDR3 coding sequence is TGTGCCAGTAGCCCTGGTGCGGGAGGGTACTACGAGCAGTACTTC. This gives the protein CASSPGAGGYYEQYF.

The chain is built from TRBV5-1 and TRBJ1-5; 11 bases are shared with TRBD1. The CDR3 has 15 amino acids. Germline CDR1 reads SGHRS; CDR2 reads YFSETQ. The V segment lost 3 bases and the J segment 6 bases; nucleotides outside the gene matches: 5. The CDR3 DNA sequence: TGCGCCAGCAGCTGGACTGGGACAGGGGGTCAGCCCCAGCATTTT. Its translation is CASSWTGTGGQPQHF.

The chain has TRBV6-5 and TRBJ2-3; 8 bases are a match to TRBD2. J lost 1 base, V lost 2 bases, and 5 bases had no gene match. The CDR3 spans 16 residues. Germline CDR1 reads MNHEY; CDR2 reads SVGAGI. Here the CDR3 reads CASSYQGLVGTDTQYF. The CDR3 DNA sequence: TGTGCCAGCAGTTACCAGGGACTAGTTGGCACAGATACGCAGTATTTT.

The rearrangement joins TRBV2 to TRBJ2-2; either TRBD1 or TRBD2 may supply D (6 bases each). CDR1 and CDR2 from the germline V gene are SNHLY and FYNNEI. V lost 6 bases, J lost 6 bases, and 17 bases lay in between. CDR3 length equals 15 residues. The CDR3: CASSWGAGWSGELFF. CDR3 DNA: TGTGCCAGCAGCTGGGGGGCAGGGTGGTCCGGGGAGCTGTTTTTT. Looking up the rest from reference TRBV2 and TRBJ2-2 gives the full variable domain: EPEVTQTPSHQVTQMGQEVILRCVPISNHLYFYWYRQILGQKVEFLVSFYNNEISEKSEIFDDQFSVERPDGSNFTLKIRSTKLEDSAMYFCASSWGAGWSGELFFGEGSRLTVL.

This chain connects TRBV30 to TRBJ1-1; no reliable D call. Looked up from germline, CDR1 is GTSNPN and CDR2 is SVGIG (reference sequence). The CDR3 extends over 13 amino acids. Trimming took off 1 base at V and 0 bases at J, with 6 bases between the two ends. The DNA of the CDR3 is TGTGCCTGGAGTGGACGGCTGAACACTGAAGCTTTCTTT. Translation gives CAWSGRLNTEAFF.

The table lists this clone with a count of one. CDR3 nucleotide sequence: TGCGCCAGCAGCCAACACAGGACTGCGAACACCGGGGAGCTGTTTTTT. As protein: CASSQHRTANTGELFF. The rearrangement joins TRBV4-1 to TRBJ2-2; possibly TRBD1 or TRBD2 for D (5 bases each). The CDR3 is 16 amino acids. Trimming took 2 bases from V and 0 from J, leaving 10 bases between them. Germline CDR1 is MGHRA and CDR2 is YSYEKL.

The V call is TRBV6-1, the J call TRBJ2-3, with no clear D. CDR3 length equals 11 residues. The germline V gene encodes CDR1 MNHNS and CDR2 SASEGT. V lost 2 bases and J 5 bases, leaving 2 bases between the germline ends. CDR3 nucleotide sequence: TGTGCCAGCAGTGAACAAGATACGCAGTATTTT. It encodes CASSEQDTQYF.

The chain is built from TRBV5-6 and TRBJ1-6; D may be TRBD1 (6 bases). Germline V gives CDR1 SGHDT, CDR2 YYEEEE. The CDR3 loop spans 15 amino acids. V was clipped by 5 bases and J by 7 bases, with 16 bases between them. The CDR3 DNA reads TGTGCCAGCAGACCCGCGCTAGGGGGGAATTCACCCCTCCACTTT. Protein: CASRPALGGNSPLHF.

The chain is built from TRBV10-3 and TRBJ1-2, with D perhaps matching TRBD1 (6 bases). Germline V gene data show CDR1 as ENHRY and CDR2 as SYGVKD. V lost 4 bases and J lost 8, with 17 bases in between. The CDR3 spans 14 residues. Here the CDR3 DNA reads TGTGCCATCAGTGTTGACCCGGCAGGGGAGGGCTACACCTTC. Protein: CAISVDPAGEGYTF.

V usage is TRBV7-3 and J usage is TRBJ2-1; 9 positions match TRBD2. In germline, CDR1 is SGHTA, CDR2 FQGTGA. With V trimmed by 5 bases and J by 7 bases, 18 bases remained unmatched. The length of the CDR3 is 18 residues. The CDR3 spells CASSQQGRTSVDRNEQFF. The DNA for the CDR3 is TGTGCCAGCAGCCAACAAGGCCGGACTAGCGTTGATCGGAATGAGCAGTTCTTC.